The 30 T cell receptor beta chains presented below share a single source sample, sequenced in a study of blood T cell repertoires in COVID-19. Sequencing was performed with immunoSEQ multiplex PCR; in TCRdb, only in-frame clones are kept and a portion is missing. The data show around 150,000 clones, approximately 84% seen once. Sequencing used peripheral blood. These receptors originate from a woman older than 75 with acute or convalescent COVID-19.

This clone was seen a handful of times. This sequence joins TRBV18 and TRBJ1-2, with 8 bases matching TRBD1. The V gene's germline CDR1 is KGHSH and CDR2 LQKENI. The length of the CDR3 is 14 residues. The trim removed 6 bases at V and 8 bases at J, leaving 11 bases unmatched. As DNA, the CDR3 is TGTGCCAGCTCCCCCGCAGGGGGCATAGAAGGCTACACCTTC. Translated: CASSPAGGIEGYTF.

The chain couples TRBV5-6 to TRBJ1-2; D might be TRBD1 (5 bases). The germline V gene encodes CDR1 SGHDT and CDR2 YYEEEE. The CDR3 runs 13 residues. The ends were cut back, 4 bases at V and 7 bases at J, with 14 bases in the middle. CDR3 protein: CASSRWDYSGYTF. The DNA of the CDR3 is TGTGCCAGCAGCCGGTGGGACTATTCTGGCTACACCTTC. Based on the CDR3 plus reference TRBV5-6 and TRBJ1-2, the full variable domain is DAGVTQSPTHLIKTRGQQVTLRCSPKSGHDTVSWYQQALGQGPQFIFQYYEEEERQRGNFPDRFSGHQFPNYSSELNVNALLLGDSALYLCASSRWDYSGYTFGSGTRLTVV.

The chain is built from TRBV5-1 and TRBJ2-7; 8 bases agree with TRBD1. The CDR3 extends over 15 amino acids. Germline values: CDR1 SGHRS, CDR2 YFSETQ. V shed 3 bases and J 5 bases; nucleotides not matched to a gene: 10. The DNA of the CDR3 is TGCGCCAGCAGCTCTAGACAGGGGCTTGTGGACGAGCAGTACTTC. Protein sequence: CASSSRQGLVDEQYF.

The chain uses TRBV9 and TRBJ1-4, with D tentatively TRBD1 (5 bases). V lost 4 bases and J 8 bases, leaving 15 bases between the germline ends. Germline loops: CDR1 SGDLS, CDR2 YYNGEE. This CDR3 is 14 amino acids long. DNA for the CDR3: TGTGCCAGCAGCAATTACCCGGGGGAAGAAAAACTGTTTTTT. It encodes CASSNYPGEEKLFF.

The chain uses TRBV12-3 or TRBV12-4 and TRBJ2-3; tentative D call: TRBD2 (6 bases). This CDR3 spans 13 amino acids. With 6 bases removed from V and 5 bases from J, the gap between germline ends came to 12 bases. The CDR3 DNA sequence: TGTGCCAGCAGCGGGACTTACGAAGATACGCAGTATTTT. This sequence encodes CASSGTYEDTQYF.

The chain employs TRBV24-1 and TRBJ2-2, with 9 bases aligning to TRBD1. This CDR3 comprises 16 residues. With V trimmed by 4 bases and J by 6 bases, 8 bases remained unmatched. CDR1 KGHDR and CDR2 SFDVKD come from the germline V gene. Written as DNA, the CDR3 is TGTGCCACCAGTGAGTCCCCGGGACAGGGCGCCGGGGAGCTGTTTTTT. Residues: CATSESPGQGAGELFF.

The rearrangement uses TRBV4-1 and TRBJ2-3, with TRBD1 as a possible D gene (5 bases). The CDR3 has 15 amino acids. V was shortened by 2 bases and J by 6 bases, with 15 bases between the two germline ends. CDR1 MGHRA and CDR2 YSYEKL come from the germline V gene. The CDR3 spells CASSQQGTLADTQYF. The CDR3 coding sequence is TGCGCCAGCAGCCAACAGGGTACCCTCGCGGATACGCAGTATTTT.

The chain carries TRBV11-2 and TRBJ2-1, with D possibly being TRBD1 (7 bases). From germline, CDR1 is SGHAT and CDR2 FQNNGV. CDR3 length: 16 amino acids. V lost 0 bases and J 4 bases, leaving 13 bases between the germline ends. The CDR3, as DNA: TGTGCCAGCAGCTTAGATCGGGGGACAGCTTACAATGAGCAGTTCTTC. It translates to CASSLDRGTAYNEQFF. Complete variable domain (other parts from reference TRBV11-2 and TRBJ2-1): EAGVAQSPRYKIIEKRQSVAFWCNPISGHATLYWYQQILGQGPKLLIQFQNNGVVDDSQLPKDRFSAERLKGVDSTLKIQPAKLEDSAVYLCASSLDRGTAYNEQFFGPGTRLTVL.

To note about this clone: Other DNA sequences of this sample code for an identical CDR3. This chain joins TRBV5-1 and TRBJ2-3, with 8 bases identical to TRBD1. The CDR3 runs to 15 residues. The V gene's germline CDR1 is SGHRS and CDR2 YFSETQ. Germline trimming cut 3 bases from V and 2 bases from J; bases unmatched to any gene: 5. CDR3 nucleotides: TGCGCCAGCAGCTCAGGACAGGGATACACAGATACGCAGTATTTT. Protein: CASSSGQGYTDTQYF.

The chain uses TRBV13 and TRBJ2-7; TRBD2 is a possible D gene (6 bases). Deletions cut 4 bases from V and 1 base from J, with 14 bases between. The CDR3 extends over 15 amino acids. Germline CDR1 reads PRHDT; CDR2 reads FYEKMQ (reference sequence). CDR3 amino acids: CASSSRDWSSYEQYF. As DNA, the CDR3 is TGTGCCAGCAGCTCCCGGGACTGGTCATCCTACGAGCAGTACTTC.

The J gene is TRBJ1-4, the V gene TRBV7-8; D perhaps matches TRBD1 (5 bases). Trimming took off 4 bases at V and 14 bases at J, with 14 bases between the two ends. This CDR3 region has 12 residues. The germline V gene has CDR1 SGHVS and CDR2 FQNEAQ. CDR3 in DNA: TGTGCCAGCAGCTCGAACCGGGACTGGCTGTTTTTT. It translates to CASSSNRDWLFF.

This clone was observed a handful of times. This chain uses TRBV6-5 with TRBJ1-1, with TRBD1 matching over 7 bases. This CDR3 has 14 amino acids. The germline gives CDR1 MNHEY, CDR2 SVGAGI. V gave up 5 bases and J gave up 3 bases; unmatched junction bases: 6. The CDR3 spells CASSSPGGDTEAFF. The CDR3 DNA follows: TGTGCCAGCAGTAGTCCAGGGGGTGACACTGAAGCTTTCTTT.

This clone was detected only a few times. The CDR3 region is CASSASGRARNEQYF. The DNA of the CDR3 is TGTGCCAGTAGTGCTAGCGGGAGGGCCCGGAACGAGCAGTACTTC. The J gene is TRBJ2-7, the V gene TRBV19, with 12 bases that match TRBD2. The CDR3 is 15 residues long. Per germline, CDR1 LNHDA and CDR2 SQIVND (reference sequence). V gave up 5 bases and J gave up 5 bases; unmatched junction bases: 7.

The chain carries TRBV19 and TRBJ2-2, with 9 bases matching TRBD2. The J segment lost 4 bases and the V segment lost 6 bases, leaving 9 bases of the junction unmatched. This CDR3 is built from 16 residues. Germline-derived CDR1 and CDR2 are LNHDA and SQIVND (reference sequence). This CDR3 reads CASRNVAGVATGELFF. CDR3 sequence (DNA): TGTGCCAGTAGAAACGTAGCGGGAGTGGCCACCGGGGAGCTGTTTTTT. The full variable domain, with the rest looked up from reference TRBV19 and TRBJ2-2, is DGGITQSPKYLFRKEGQNVTLSCEQNLNHDAMYWYRQDPGQGLRLIYYSQIVNDFQKGDIAEGYSVSREKKESFPLTVTSAQKNPTAFYLCASRNVAGVATGELFFGEGSRLTVL.

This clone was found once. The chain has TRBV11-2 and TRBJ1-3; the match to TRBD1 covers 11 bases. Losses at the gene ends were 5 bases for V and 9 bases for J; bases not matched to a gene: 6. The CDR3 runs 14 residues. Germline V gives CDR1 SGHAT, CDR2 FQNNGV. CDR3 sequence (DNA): TGTGCCAGCAGCACGGACAGGGGGCGGGTCACCATATATTTT. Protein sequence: CASSTDRGRVTIYF.

CDR3 DNA: TGTGCCAGCAGCAAACGTGGGACAGGGGTGTTTTGTAGGGACAATGAGCAGTTCTTC. The encoded protein is CASSKRGTGVFCRDNEQFF. The chain has TRBV21-1 and TRBJ2-1; the table gives TRBD1 as D, unverified against the DNA. TRBV21-1 is termed a pseudogene. This CDR3 spans 19 amino acids.

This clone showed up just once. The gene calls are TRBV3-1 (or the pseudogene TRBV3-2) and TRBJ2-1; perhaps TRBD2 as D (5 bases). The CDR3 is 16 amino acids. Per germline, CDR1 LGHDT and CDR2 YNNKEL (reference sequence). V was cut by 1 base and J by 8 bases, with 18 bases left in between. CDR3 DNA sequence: TGTGCCAGCAGCCAAGGTCTGGGAGCAGGCAAGCATGAGCAGTTCTTC. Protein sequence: CASSQGLGAGKHEQFF.

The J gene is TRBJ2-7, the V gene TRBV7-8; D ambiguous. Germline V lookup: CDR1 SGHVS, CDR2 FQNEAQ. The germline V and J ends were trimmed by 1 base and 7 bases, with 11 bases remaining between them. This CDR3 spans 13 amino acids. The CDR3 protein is CASSLGGVWEQYF. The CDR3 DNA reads TGTGCCAGCAGCTTAGGTGGAGTCTGGGAGCAGTACTTC.

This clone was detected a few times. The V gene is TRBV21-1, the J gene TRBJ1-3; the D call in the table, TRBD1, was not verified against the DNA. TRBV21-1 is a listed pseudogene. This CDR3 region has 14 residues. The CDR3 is CASTRHKPGNTIYF. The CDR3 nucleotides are TGTGCCAGCACCCGACATAAACCTGGAAACACCATATATTTT.

Written as DNA, the CDR3 is TGTGCCAGCAGCTTAATCGGCCTTAGCTCTGAAGCTTTCTTT. As protein: CASSLIGLSSEAFF. The rearrangement links TRBV11-2 to TRBJ1-1, with unresolved D. CDR3 length: 14 amino acids. Between the trimmed V and J ends, which lost 2 bases and 6 bases, there was a span of 13 bases. The germline V gene encodes CDR1 SGHAT and CDR2 FQNNGV.

The CDR3 sequence: CASSDARTGDHEQYF. The CDR3 DNA reads as TGTGCCAGCAGTGATGCCCGGACAGGGGACCACGAGCAGTACTTC. The chain links TRBV25-1 to TRBJ2-7; the match to TRBD1 covers 9 bases. V lost 3 bases, J lost 5 bases, and 8 bases stayed unmatched. Per the germline V gene, CDR1 is MGHDK and CDR2 is SYGVNS. CDR3 length: 15 amino acids.

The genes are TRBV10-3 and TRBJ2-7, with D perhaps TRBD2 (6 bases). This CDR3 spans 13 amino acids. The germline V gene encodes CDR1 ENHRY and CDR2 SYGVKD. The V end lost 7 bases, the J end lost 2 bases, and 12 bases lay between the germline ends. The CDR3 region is CAIKGSGAYEQYF. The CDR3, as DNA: TGTGCCATCAAGGGGTCGGGAGCCTACGAGCAGTACTTC.

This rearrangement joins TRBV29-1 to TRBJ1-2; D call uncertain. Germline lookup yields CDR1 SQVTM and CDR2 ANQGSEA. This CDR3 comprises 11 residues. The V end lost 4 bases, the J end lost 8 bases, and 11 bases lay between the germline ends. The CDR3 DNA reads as TGCAGCGTTGTTAAATCCGGGGGCTACACCTTC. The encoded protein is CSVVKSGGYTF. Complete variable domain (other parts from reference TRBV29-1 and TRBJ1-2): SAVISQKPSRDICQRGTSLTIQCQVDSQVTMMFWYRQQPGQSLTLIATANQGSEATYESGFVIDKFPISRPNLTFSTLTVSNMSPEDSSIYLCSVVKSGGYTFGSGTRLTVV.

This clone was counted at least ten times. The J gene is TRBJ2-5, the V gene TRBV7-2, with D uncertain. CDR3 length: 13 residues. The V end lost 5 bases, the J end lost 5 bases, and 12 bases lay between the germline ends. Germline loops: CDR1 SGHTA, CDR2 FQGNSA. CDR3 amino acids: CASSQRSGETQYF. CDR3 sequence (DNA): TGTGCCAGCAGCCAACGCAGTGGCGAGACCCAGTACTTC.

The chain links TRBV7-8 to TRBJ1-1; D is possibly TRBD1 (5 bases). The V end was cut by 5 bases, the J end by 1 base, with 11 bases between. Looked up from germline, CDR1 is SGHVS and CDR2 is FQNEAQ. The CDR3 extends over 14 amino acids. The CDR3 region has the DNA TGTGCCAGCAGCAATGGACAACCGAACACTGAAGCTTTCTTT. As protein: CASSNGQPNTEAFF.

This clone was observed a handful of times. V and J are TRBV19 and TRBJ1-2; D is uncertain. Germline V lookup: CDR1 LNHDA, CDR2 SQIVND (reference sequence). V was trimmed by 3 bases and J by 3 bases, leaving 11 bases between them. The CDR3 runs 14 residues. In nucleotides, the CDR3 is TGTGCCAGTAGTATGAATGGCCGGGACTATGGCTACACCTTC. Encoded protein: CASSMNGRDYGYTF.

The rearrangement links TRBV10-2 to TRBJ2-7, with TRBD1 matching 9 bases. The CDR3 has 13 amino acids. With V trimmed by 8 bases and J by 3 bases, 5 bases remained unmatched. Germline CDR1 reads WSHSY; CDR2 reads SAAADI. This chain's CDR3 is CASPRTGVYEQYF. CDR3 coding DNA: TGCGCCAGCCCCCGGACAGGGGTCTACGAGCAGTACTTC.

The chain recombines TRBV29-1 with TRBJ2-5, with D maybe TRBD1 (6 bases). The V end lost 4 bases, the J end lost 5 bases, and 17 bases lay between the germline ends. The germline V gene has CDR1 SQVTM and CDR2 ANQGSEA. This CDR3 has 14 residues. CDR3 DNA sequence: TGCAGCGTTGTCCCCTGGACAGAGGGGGAGACCCAGTACTTC. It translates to CSVVPWTEGETQYF. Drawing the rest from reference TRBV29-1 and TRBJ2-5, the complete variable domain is SAVISQKPSRDICQRGTSLTIQCQVDSQVTMMFWYRQQPGQSLTLIATANQGSEATYESGFVIDKFPISRPNLTFSTLTVSNMSPEDSSIYLCSVVPWTEGETQYFGPGTRLLVL.

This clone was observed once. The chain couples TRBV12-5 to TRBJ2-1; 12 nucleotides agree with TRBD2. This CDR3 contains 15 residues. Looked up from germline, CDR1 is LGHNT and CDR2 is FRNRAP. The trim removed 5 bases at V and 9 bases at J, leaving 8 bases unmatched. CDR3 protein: CASGLRLAGAGEQFF. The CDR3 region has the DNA TGTGCTAGTGGTCTACGACTAGCGGGAGCGGGTGAGCAGTTCTTC.

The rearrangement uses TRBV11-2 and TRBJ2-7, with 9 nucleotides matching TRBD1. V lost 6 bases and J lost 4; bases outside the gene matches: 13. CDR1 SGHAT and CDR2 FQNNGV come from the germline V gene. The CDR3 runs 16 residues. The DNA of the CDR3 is TGTGCCAGCAGTCGTGTATTCGGGACAGGGACGTACGAGCAGTACTTC. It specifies CASSRVFGTGTYEQYF. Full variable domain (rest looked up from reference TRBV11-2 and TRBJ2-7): EAGVAQSPRYKIIEKRQSVAFWCNPISGHATLYWYQQILGQGPKLLIQFQNNGVVDDSQLPKDRFSAERLKGVDSTLKIQPAKLEDSAVYLCASSRVFGTGTYEQYFGPGTRLTVT.